What follows are 29 T cell receptor beta chains derived from one specimen sequenced in a study of T cells in Graves' hyperthyroidism and ophthalmopathy. Amplified TCR beta CDR3 regions came from RNA transcripts. HTBI primers drove first-round RT-PCR of the TCR CDR3. TCRdb passed the multiplex PCR reads through MiXCR, listing each CDR3 protein once. Of over 700,000 distinct CDR3 sequences in the sample, over 35% are singletons; the top ten hold roughly 8.3%. The material sequenced was blood. All receptors derive from a man younger than 30 with Graves' hyperthyroidism.

This clonotype has just a few counts. The genes are TRBV20-1 and TRBJ2-5; TRBD1 agrees at 8 bases. CDR3 length: 13 amino acids. Trimming at V came to 6 bases and at J to 5 bases, leaving 8 bases not matched to a gene. Germline values: CDR1 DFQATT, CDR2 SNEGSKA (reference sequence). The CDR3: CSADQGARETQYF. The CDR3, as DNA: TGCAGTGCGGATCAGGGGGCGCGTGAGACCCAGTACTTC.

This clonotype turned up a few times. The rearrangement links TRBV19 to TRBJ1-6, with a weak D call TRBD1 (6 bases). Germline V CDR1 and CDR2: LNHDA, SQIVND (reference sequence). This CDR3 is 14 amino acids long. V lost 3 bases, J lost 5 bases, and 8 bases lay in between. CDR3 DNA sequence: TGTGCCAGTAGTATTGGACAGAATAATTCACCCCTCCACTTT. Translating gives CASSIGQNNSPLHF.

This clonotype has a count of ten or more. This rearrangement joins TRBV29-1 to TRBJ2-7; D remains unclear. V lost 6 bases to trimming and J lost 6 bases, with 15 bases between them. CDR1 is SQVTM and CDR2 is ANQGSEA in the germline V gene. The CDR3 has 12 amino acids. The CDR3 loop reads CSVPGVPPEQYF. DNA for the CDR3: TGCAGCGTCCCAGGAGTACCACCCGAGCAGTACTTC.

This clonotype has more than one count but fewer than ten. The chain has TRBV5-1 and TRBJ1-1, with a possible D match to TRBD1 (6 bases). The CDR3 has 15 residues. The ends were cut back, 1 base at V and 6 bases at J, with 16 bases in the middle. Germline-derived CDR1 and CDR2 are SGHRS and YFSETQ. The CDR3 coding sequence is TGCGCCAGCAGCTTGAGGGGGAACAGGGCCGCTGAAGCTTTCTTT. Its translation: CASSLRGNRAAEAFF.

The chain combines TRBV9 with TRBJ1-3; D is uncertain. V lost 0 bases and J 4 bases, leaving 8 bases between the germline ends. This CDR3 is built from 14 residues. The germline gives CDR1 SGDLS, CDR2 YYNGEE. The CDR3, as DNA: TGTGCCAGCAGCGTAGTCCCCTCCGGAAACACCATATATTTT. Encoded protein: CASSVVPSGNTIYF.

The CDR3 nucleotides are TGTGCCAGCAGCTGGGGGGGCCGAGAGACCCAGTACTTC. Residues: CASSWGGRETQYF. The genes are TRBV7-2 and TRBJ2-5; TRBD2 might be the D (7 bases). CDR3 length equals 13 residues. Germline CDR1 reads SGHTA; CDR2 reads FQGNSA. Trimming left V 4 bases short and J 4 bases short, with 10 bases between. Full variable domain (missing parts from reference TRBV7-2 and TRBJ2-5): GAGVSQSPSNKVTEKGKDVELRCDPISGHTALYWYRQSLGQGLEFLIYFQGNSAPDKSGLPSDRFSAERTGGSVSTLTIQRTQQEDSAVYLCASSWGGRETQYFGPGTRLLVL.

The gene calls are TRBV10-3 and TRBJ1-6, with D maybe TRBD1 (5 bases). Germline CDR1 reads ENHRY; CDR2 reads SYGVKD. Trimming took off 7 bases at V and 9 bases at J, with 16 bases between the two ends. The CDR3 is made up of 14 amino acids. CDR3 DNA sequence: TGTGCCATCAAGGGACTGGATGGAGGTTCACCCCTCCACTTT. Its protein is CAIKGLDGGSPLHF.

This clonotype was observed many times. This chain links TRBV10-3 with TRBJ1-1; 7 nucleotides align to TRBD1. V gave up 11 bases and J gave up 4 bases; unmatched junction bases: 10. From germline, CDR1 is ENHRY and CDR2 SYGVKD. CDR3 length: 13 residues. Here the CDR3 reads CASRGVVLTEAFF. The CDR3 bases are TGTGCCTCCAGGGGGGTAGTCCTCACTGAAGCTTTCTTT.

The chain recombines TRBV6-1 with TRBJ2-7; 8 bases align to TRBD2. The trim removed 3 bases at V and 1 base at J, leaving 5 bases unmatched. Germline V lookup: CDR1 MNHNS, CDR2 SASEGT. CDR3 length: 15 residues. The CDR3 bases are TGTGCCAGCAGTGATGGAGTAGCGGGGTCCTACGAGCAGTACTTC. It translates to CASSDGVAGSYEQYF.

This clonotype has more than one count but fewer than ten. The chain links TRBV5-1 to TRBJ1-1; D unclear. V lost 3 bases and J lost 3, with 9 bases in between. The CDR3 runs to 13 residues. Germline lookup yields CDR1 SGHRS and CDR2 YFSETQ. For the CDR3, the DNA is TGCGCCAGCAGCTCGGTCCAGGACACTGAAGCTTTCTTT. It codes for CASSSVQDTEAFF.

This clonotype turned up a few times. The chain joins TRBV6-4 to TRBJ1-2; no clear D gene. This CDR3 spans 13 amino acids. The ends were cut back, 6 bases at V and 5 bases at J, with 13 bases in the middle. Looked up from germline, CDR1 is MRHNA and CDR2 is SNTAGT. The CDR3 sequence: CASRNDGNYGYTF. CDR3 sequence (DNA): TGTGCCAGCAGGAATGACGGGAATTATGGCTACACCTTC.

As regards this clonotype: A much larger clonotype is one base distant, so this may be a read error. The chain recombines TRBV2 with TRBJ2-7; 11 bases agree with TRBD2. V dropped 6 bases and J dropped 5; count of bases not matched to a gene: 3. CDR3 length: 13 residues. CDR1 and CDR2 from the germline V gene are SNHLY and FYNNEI. CDR3 DNA: TGTGCCAGCAGACTAGCGGGAGTGGACGAGCAGTACTTC. It yields the protein CASRLAGVDEQYF.

With regard to this clonotype: Since a much larger clone is just one base distant, this may be a read error. The chain links TRBV7-9 to TRBJ1-3; D is undetermined. Germline V lookup: CDR1 SEHNR, CDR2 FQNEAQ (reference sequence). V was cut by 5 bases and J by 4 bases, with 6 bases left in between. This CDR3 comprises 12 residues. The CDR3 sequence is CASSAPGNTIYF. CDR3 coding DNA: TGTGCCAGCAGCGCCCCGGGAAACACCATATATTTT.

This clonotype was seen many times. The chain employs TRBV9 and TRBJ1-6; D possibly corresponds to TRBD1 (5 bases). The germline gives CDR1 SGDLS, CDR2 YYNGEE. CDR3 length: 14 residues. Trimming shortened V by 5 bases and J by 10 bases, and 16 bases separated the two germline ends. The CDR3 DNA reads TGTGCCAGCAGTGTTACTGGGACGCCATCACCCCTCCACTTT. This gives the protein CASSVTGTPSPLHF.

V usage is TRBV9 and J usage is TRBJ2-7; the D gene is possibly TRBD1 (5 bases). V lost 0 bases and J 5 bases, leaving 12 bases between the germline ends. The CDR3 runs to 14 residues. Germline CDR1 reads SGDLS; CDR2 reads YYNGEE. The CDR3 here is CASSVEGWEDEQYF. CDR3 bases: TGTGCCAGCAGCGTAGAGGGGTGGGAAGACGAGCAGTACTTC.

This clonotype was seen at least ten times. At one end the junction does not follow the germline gene, possibly because of a read error. The V call is TRBV12-3 or TRBV12-4, the J call TRBJ1-5, with D possibly TRBD1 on 6 matching bases. The CDR3 covers 15 residues. CDR3 protein: CASSLGGRGDQPQHF. In DNA, the CDR3 is TGTGCCAGCAGCTTAGGTGGCAGGGGCGATCAGCCCCAGCATTTT.

This clonotype showed up many times. This chain links TRBV10-3 with TRBJ2-7, with D perhaps matching TRBD1 or TRBD2 (5 bases each). The CDR3 contains 13 residues. Germline V lookup: CDR1 ENHRY, CDR2 SYGVKD. The V and J ends lost 2 bases and 6 bases respectively, with 11 bases between them. CDR3 protein: CAISEGPGGEQYF. The CDR3 nucleotides are TGTGCCATCAGTGAGGGGCCTGGGGGCGAGCAGTACTTC.

This sequence joins TRBV25-1 and TRBJ1-6; perhaps TRBD1 as D (5 bases). There are 12 residues in the CDR3. The germline CDR1 and CDR2 sequences are MGHDK and SYGVNS. Here the CDR3 DNA reads TGTGCTAGAGAGCAGGGAGATTCACCCCTCCACTTT. This translates into CAREQGDSPLHF.

This clonotype was seen a handful of times. V usage is TRBV6-5 and J usage is TRBJ1-1; D not certain. Germline V gives CDR1 MNHEY, CDR2 SVGAGI. V lost 6 bases to trimming and J lost 7 bases, with 12 bases between them. This CDR3 is 12 amino acids long. As DNA, the CDR3 is TGTGCCAGCAGCCCCGACGGACGTGAAGCTTTCTTT. It is translated as CASSPDGREAFF.

As to this clonotype: A junction end diverges from the germline sequence, so it may reflect a read error. The chain employs TRBV25-1 and TRBJ1-1, with unresolved D. The CDR3 consists of 12 residues. Germline V CDR1 and CDR2: MGHDK, SYGVNS. As DNA, the CDR3 is TGTGCCTGCAGTGCCCTGACCACTGAAGCTTTCTTT. Residues: CACSALTTEAFF.

Of note for this clonotype: An end of the junction does not agree with germline; a read error may underlie this. This chain uses TRBV10-3 with TRBJ2-2; D is unresolved. The CDR3 sequence is 13 residues long. Germline V CDR1 and CDR2: ENHRY, SYGVKD. This CDR3 reads CASSTMNTGELFF. The CDR3 DNA reads TGTGCCAGCAGTACGATGAACACCGGGGAGCTGTTTTTT.

This clonotype came up a few times. This chain joins TRBV2 and TRBJ2-7; maybe TRBD1 (6 bases). The CDR3 is 15 residues long. Trimming took off 6 bases at V and 0 bases at J, with 15 bases between the two ends. Per germline, CDR1 SNHLY and CDR2 FYNNEI. This CDR3 is CASSTGFPISYEQYF. The CDR3 DNA is TGTGCCAGCAGCACAGGGTTCCCCATCTCCTACGAGCAGTACTTC.

This clonotype was counted a few times. This sequence joins TRBV20-1 and TRBJ2-5, with 9 positions matching TRBD1. The length of the CDR3 is 17 residues. V lost 3 bases to trimming and J lost 0 bases; unmatched junction nucleotides: 11. CDR1 is DFQATT and CDR2 is SNEGSKA in the germline V gene (reference sequence). The CDR3 spells CSARKGQGGGNQETQYF. CDR3 DNA: TGCAGTGCTAGGAAGGGACAGGGAGGCGGTAACCAAGAGACCCAGTACTTC.

This rearrangement joins TRBV5-1 to TRBJ1-3, with D maybe TRBD1 (5 bases). The V gene's germline CDR1 is SGHRS and CDR2 YFSETQ. V shed 0 bases and J shed 0 bases, with 10 bases lying between them. The CDR3 length is 16 residues. CDR3 bases: TGCGCCAGCAGCTTGGAGGGGCAGAGCTCTGGAAACACCATATATTTT. This sequence encodes CASSLEGQSSGNTIYF.

A note on this clonotype: A single base is all that separates this from a far larger clone, so a read error is likely. V and J are TRBV15 and TRBJ2-7; a possible D gene is TRBD1 (6 bases). V lost 7 bases to trimming and J lost 2 bases, with 9 bases between them. The germline CDR1 and CDR2 sequences are LNHNV and YYDKDF (reference sequence). CDR3 length: 12 residues. CDR3 protein: CATNRVPYEQYF. The CDR3 nucleotides are TGTGCCACCAACAGGGTCCCCTACGAGCAGTACTTC.

This chain connects TRBV7-9 to TRBJ2-2; D gene ambiguous. CDR3 size: 12 residues. V was clipped by 6 bases and J by 5 bases, with 7 bases between them. From germline, CDR1 is SEHNR and CDR2 FQNEAQ (reference sequence). Here the CDR3 DNA reads TGTGCCAGCAGAATTTCTACCGGGGAGCTGTTTTTT. Translating it yields CASRISTGELFF. The full variable domain, its missing parts supplied by reference TRBV7-9 and TRBJ2-2, is DTGVSQNPRHKITKRGQNVTFRCDPISEHNRLYWYRQTLGQGPEFLTYFQNEAQLEKSRLLSDRFSAERPKGSFSTLEIQRTEQGDSAMYLCASRISTGELFFGEGSRLTVL.

This clonotype was observed at least ten times. At one end, the junction sequence differs from germline, possibly due to a read error. The chain links TRBV7-6 to TRBJ2-5, with D possibly TRBD1 on 5 matching bases. The CDR3 runs 12 residues. The germline CDR1 and CDR2 sequences are SGHVS and FNYEAQ. CDR3 coding DNA: TGTGCCAGCAGCTTAAGTTTAAGGGGAATAGACTTC. Translated: CASSLSLRGIDF.

The V and J genes are TRBV6-5 and TRBJ1-6; D might be TRBD1 (5 bases). From germline, CDR1 is MNHEY and CDR2 SVGAGI. Trimming took off 6 bases at V and 5 bases at J, with 11 bases between the two ends. This CDR3 spans 14 amino acids. CDR3 sequence: CASSYGGNNSPLHF. CDR3 DNA: TGTGCCAGCAGCTACGGGGGGAATAATTCACCCCTCCACTTT.

Turning to this clonotype: Just one base apart from a much larger clone, this may be a read error. This chain links TRBV7-9 with TRBJ1-1; D is uncertain. The V gene lost 3 bases and the J gene lost 5 bases, with 13 bases spanning the gap. CDR1 is SEHNR, CDR2 FQNEAQ, per germline (reference sequence). This CDR3 is built from 14 residues. The CDR3 region has the DNA TGTGCCAGCAGCTTTTCTCAGTCCGGGACTGAAGCTTTCTTT. Its translation: CASSFSQSGTEAFF.